The rows below give T cell receptor beta chains drawn from one sample of a study of T-cell reconstitution after alpha-beta-depleted transplantation in children. One entry per CDR3 protein, called by TCRdb with MiXCR from the PCR reads. The sample yields just over 350,000 distinct CDR3 sequences, about an eighth seen once. The sample in question was PBMCs, obtained from the stem cell graft. Receptors originate from a human donor who donated a stem cell graft to a child with Fanconi anemia. Each CDR3 is given with its conserved first and last residue. The D gene is left open where the match is weak. Only part of the rows carry a size: once, few, many, or a class if the clone is expanded.

abundance	v_gene	d_gene	len	j_gene	CDR3nt	CDR3aa
few	TRBV6-2/TRBV6-3	-	13	TRBJ2-1	TGTGCCAGCACTTCAAACGGGTACAATGAGCAGTTCTTC	CASTSNGYNEQFF
many	TRBV20-1	-	13	TRBJ1-1	TGCAGTGCTAGAGAGGGCATGAACACTGAAGCTTTCTTT	CSAREGMNTEAFF
few	TRBV7-9	-	12	TRBJ1-6	TGTGCCAGCAGCTACCCCGATTCACCCCTCCACTTT	CASSYPDSPLHF
many	TRBV12-3/TRBV12-4	-	14	TRBJ1-1	TGTGCCAGCAGTTTTAAGGGCATGAACACTGAAGCTTTCTTT	CASSFKGMNTEAFF
few	TRBV27	TRBD2	13	TRBJ2-7	TGTGCCAGCAGTTTAATGGGAGGGAGAGGTTGGTACTTC	CASSLMGGRGWYF
many	TRBV5-1	TRBD2	15	TRBJ2-3	TGCGCCAGCAGCTTTAGCGGGGACCTCACAGATACGCAGTATTTT	CASSFSGDLTDTQYF
few	TRBV11-2	-	12	TRBJ1-2	TGTGCCAGCAGCCAGGAGGGAGATGGCTACACCTTC	CASSQEGDGYTF
-	TRBV12-3/TRBV12-4	-	13	TRBJ1-2	TGTGCCAGCAGTTTAATCGCGGGATCCGGCTACACCTTC	CASSLIAGSGYTF
few	TRBV4-3	TRBD2	16	TRBJ2-3	TGCGCCAGCAGCCAAGTAGCGGGAGCTAGCACAGATACGCAGTATTTT	CASSQVAGASTDTQYF
-	TRBV20-1	-	11	TRBJ1-1	TGCAGTGCTAGCCAGGGGACTGAAGCTTTCTTT	CSASQGTEAFF
-	TRBV2	TRBD1	14	TRBJ1-6	TGTGCCAGCAGGCCGGGACAGGGTTCATCACCCCTCCACTTT	CASRPGQGSSPLHF
many	TRBV12-3/TRBV12-4	-	11	TRBJ1-1	TGTGCCAGCAGTTTGCAGGGGGAAGCTTTCTTT	CASSLQGEAFF
-	TRBV7-3	-	15	TRBJ1-3	TGTGCCAGCAGCCAAACGGGGGGATCTGGAAACACCATATATTTT	CASSQTGGSGNTIYF
few	TRBV15	-	15	TRBJ2-4	TGTGCCACCAGGTCGGACAAGCTAGCCAAAAACATTCAGTACTTC	CATRSDKLAKNIQYF
few	TRBV29-1	-	13	TRBJ1-5	TGCAGCGTTGAGGGAGGGGCGAATCAGCCCCAGCATTTT	CSVEGGANQPQHF
-	TRBV5-6	TRBD2	15	TRBJ2-1	TGTGCCAGCAGCTATCTAGCGGGCCGGTACAATGAGCAGTTCTTC	CASSYLAGRYNEQFF
few	TRBV19	-	15	TRBJ1-1	TGTGCCAGTAGTGTGTACTTCTCCATGAACACTGAAGCTTTCTTT	CASSVYFSMNTEAFF
few	TRBV19	-	18	TRBJ1-5	TGTGCCAGTAGTCCCGTAGGCCCATCGACAGTACGCAATCAGCCCCAGCATTTT	CASSPVGPSTVRNQPQHF
few	TRBV9	TRBD1	17	TRBJ2-2	TGTGCCAGCAGCCCTCGACCGACAGGACAGGGGGGCGGGGAGCTGTTTTTT	CASSPRPTGQGGGELFF
few	TRBV5-4	-	16	TRBJ2-5	TGTGCCAGCAGCTTGGACCAGAGAGGGCTCCAAGAGACCCAGTACTTC	CASSLDQRGLQETQYF
few	TRBV12-3/TRBV12-4	TRBD1	15	TRBJ1-3	TGTGCCAGCAGTACACAGGGGGCTTCTGGAAACACCATATATTTT	CASSTQGASGNTIYF
many	TRBV12-3/TRBV12-4	-	14	TRBJ1-1	TGTGCCAGCAGTTTATTCCTAAGCAACACTGAAGCTTTCTTT	CASSLFLSNTEAFF
-	TRBV3-1	-	14	TRBJ2-7	TGTGCCAGCAGCCAAGACTACAGGTCCTACGAGCAGTACTTC	CASSQDYRSYEQYF
few	TRBV29-1	TRBD1	15	TRBJ1-3	TGCAGCGTCCCGACAGGGGGCGAAGATGGAAACACCATATATTTT	CSVPTGGEDGNTIYF
many	TRBV7-9	TRBD1	17	TRBJ2-1	TGTGCCAGCAGCTTATGGGACAGGGGGCTAGTGTGGAATGAGCAGTTCTTC	CASSLWDRGLVWNEQFF
-	TRBV7-9	-	12	TRBJ1-3	TGTTCCAGCTCTCCCCATGCAAACACCATATATTTT	CSSSPHANTIYF
few	TRBV27	-	16	TRBJ2-7	TGTGCCAGCAGTTGGGCCGGGACATCTATTGTTTACGAGCAGTACTTC	CASSWAGTSIVYEQYF
-	TRBV3-1	-	14	TRBJ1-1	TGTGCCAGCAGCCAGAGGGGGTGGGCCACTGAAGCTTTCTTT	CASSQRGWATEAFF
many	TRBV3-1	-	16	TRBJ1-6	TGTGCCAGCAGCCAAGAAGGGACTGCAGGGTATTCACCCCTCCACTTT	CASSQEGTAGYSPLHF
many	TRBV6-2/TRBV6-3	TRBD1	14	TRBJ1-4	TGTGCCAGTAATGACAGGGGTGAAGAGGAAAAACTGTTTTTT	CASNDRGEEEKLFF
-	TRBV11-1	-	20	TRBJ2-3	TGTGCCAGCAGGGTACCGTCCGGCGGCACCACAGGGGGGGCGGCAGATACGCAGTATTTT	CASRVPSGGTTGGAADTQYF
few	TRBV20-1	TRBD1	15	TRBJ1-1	TGCAGTGCTAGAGATACGAGGGGGCCGGACACTGAAGCTTTCTTT	CSARDTRGPDTEAFF
few	TRBV27	-	16	TRBJ2-4	TGTGCCAGCAGCCCAGGAGCGGTAATAGCCAAAAACATTCAGTACTTC	CASSPGAVIAKNIQYF
few	TRBV2	-	15	TRBJ1-1	TGTGCCAGCACCCCCAACCAGGGAATGTTCGGTGAAGCTTTCTTT	CASTPNQGMFGEAFF
-	TRBV3-1	-	14	TRBJ1-4	TGTGCCAGCAGCCAAAGGGGGTCGGGTGAAAAACTGTTTTTT	CASSQRGSGEKLFF
few	TRBV5-1	-	16	TRBJ2-1	TGCGCCAGCAGCTTGGTTATCCAGAGCTCCTACAATGAGCAGTTCTTC	CASSLVIQSSYNEQFF
many	TRBV11-2	-	13	TRBJ2-7	TGTGCCAGCAGTTTGGACAGAGATTACGAGCAGTACTTC	CASSLDRDYEQYF
many	TRBV15	-	17	TRBJ2-1	TGTGCCACCAGCAGAGAAACGTATGGGGGAAACTACAATGAGCAGTTCTTC	CATSRETYGGNYNEQFF
many	TRBV20-1	-	13	TRBJ1-2	TGCAGTGCTCCTCTGGACTTTGGGGGTGGCTACACCTTC	CSAPLDFGGGYTF
-	TRBV16	-	13	TRBJ1-5	TGTGCCAGCAGCCGGTCGGTGGGCCAGCCCCAGCATTTT	CASSRSVGQPQHF
-	TRBV20-1	-	15	TRBJ2-4	TGCAGTGCTGGCGGGACAGCTCTAGCCAAAAACATTCAGTACTTC	CSAGGTALAKNIQYF
-	TRBV18	-	14	TRBJ1-1	TGTGCCAGCCTACAGGACAGCCACTACACTGAAGCTTTCTTT	CASLQDSHYTEAFF
few	TRBV7-2	-	13	TRBJ1-5	TGTGCCAGCAGCCCCGTTACCAATCAGCCCCAGCATTTT	CASSPVTNQPQHF
many	TRBV5-1	-	13	TRBJ2-1	TGCGCCAGCAGCTTGGGGACGAGAAATGAGCAGTTCTTC	CASSLGTRNEQFF
-	TRBV3-1	-	14	TRBJ1-5	TGTGCCAGCAGCCAGGGGACGGCGAATCAGCCCCAGCATTTT	CASSQGTANQPQHF
medium-sized	TRBV7-2	-	13	TRBJ1-6	TGTGCCAGCAGCTTAACGGGGAATTCACCCCTCCACTTT	CASSLTGNSPLHF
few	TRBV20-1	-	13	TRBJ1-1	TGCAGTGCTCTAAACGGACTGAACACTGAAGCTTTCTTT	CSALNGLNTEAFF
-	TRBV7-3	TRBD1	14	TRBJ2-5	TGTGCCAGCAGCAGGACAGGGTGGCAAGAGACCCAGTACTTC	CASSRTGWQETQYF